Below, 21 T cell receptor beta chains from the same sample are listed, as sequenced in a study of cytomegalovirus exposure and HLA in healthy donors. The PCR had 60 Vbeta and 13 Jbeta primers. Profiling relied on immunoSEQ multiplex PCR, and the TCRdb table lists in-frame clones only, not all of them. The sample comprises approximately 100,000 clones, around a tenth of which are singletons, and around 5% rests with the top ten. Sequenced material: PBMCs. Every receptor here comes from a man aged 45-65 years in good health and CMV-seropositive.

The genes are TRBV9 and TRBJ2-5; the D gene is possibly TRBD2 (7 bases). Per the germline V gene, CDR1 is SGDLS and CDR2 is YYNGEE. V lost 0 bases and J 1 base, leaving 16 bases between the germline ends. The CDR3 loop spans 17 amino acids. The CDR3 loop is CASSVGEGGRIQETQYF. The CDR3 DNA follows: TGTGCCAGCAGCGTAGGGGAGGGGGGTCGGATCCAAGAGACCCAGTACTTC. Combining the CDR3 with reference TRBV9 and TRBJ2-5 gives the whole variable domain DSGVTQTPKHLITATGQRVTLRCSPRSGDLSVYWYQQSLDQGLQFLIQYYNGEERAKGNILERFSAQQFPDLHSELNLSSLELGDSALYFCASSVGEGGRIQETQYFGPGTRLLVL.

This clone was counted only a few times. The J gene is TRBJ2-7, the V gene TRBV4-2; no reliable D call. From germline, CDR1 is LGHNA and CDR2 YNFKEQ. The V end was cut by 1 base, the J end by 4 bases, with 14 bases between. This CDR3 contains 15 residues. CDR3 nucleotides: TGTGCCAGCAGCCAAGGGTCCGGGTCAGTATACGAGCAGTACTTC. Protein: CASSQGSGSVYEQYF.

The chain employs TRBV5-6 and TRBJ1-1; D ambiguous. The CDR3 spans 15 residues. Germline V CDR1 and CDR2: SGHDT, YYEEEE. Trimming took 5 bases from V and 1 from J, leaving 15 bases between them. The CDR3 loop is CASSQPGDGNTEAFF. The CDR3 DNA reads TGTGCCAGCAGTCAGCCCGGGGATGGGAACACTGAAGCTTTCTTT. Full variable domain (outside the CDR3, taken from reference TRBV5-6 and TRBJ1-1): DAGVTQSPTHLIKTRGQQVTLRCSPKSGHDTVSWYQQALGQGPQFIFQYYEEEERQRGNFPDRFSGHQFPNYSSELNVNALLLGDSALYLCASSQPGDGNTEAFFGQGTRLTVV.

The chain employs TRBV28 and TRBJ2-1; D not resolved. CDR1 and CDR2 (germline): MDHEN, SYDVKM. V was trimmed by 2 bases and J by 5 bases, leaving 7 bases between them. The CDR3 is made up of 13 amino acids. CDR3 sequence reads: CASSLATNNEQFF. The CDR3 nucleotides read TGTGCCAGCAGTTTAGCGACAAACAATGAGCAGTTCTTC.

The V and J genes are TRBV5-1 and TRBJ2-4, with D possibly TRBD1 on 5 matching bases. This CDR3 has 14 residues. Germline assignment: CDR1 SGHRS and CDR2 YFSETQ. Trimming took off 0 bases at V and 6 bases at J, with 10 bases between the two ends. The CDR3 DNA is TGCGCCAGCAGCTTGGACAGGAACCGAAACATTCAGTACTTC. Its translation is CASSLDRNRNIQYF. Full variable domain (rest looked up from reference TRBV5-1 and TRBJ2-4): KAGVTQTPRYLIKTRGQQVTLSCSPISGHRSVSWYQQTPGQGLQFLFEYFSETQRNKGNFPGRFSGRQFSNSRSEMNVSTLELGDSALYLCASSLDRNRNIQYFGAGTRLSVL.

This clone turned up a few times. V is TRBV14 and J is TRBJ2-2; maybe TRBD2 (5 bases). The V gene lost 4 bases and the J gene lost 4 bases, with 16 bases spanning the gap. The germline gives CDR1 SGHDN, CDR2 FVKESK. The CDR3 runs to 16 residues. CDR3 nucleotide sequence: TGTGCCAGCAGCCCCGTTGAGGGAACGAGCACCGGGGAGCTGTTTTTT. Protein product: CASSPVEGTSTGELFF.

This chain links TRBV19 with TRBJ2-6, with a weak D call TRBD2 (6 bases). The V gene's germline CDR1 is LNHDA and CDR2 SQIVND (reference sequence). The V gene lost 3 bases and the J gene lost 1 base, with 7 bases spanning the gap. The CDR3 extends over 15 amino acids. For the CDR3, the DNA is TGTGCCAGTAGTATGGGGGGATCTGGGGCCAACGTCCTGACTTTC. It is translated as CASSMGGSGANVLTF.

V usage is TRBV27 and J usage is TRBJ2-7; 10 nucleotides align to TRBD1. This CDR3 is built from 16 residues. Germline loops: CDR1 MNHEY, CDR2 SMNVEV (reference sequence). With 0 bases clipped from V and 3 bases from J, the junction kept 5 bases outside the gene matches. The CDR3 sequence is CASSLSVTGGYYEQYF. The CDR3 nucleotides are TGTGCCAGCAGTTTATCCGTGACAGGGGGCTACTACGAGCAGTACTTC.

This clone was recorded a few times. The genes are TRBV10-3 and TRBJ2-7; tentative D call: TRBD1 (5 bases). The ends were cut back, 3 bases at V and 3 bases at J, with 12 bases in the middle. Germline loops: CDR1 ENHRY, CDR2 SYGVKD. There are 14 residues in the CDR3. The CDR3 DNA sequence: TGTGCCATCAGTGACGGTCGCCAGGGCTACGAGCAGTACTTC. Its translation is CAISDGRQGYEQYF.

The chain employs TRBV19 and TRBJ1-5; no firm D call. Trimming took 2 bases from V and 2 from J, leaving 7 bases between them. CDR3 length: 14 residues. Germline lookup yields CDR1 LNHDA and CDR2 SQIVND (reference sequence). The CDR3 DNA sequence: TGTGCCAGTAGTATATCCGGGGGCAATCAGCCCCAGCATTTT. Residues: CASSISGGNQPQHF.

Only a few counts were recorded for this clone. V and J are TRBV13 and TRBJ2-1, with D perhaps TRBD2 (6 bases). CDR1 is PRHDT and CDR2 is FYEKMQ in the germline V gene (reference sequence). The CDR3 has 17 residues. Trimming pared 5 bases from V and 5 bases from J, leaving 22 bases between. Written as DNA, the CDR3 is TGTGCCAGCAGCCTAAGGTCGGGACTGGGAAATGACAATGAGCAGTTCTTC. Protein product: CASSLRSGLGNDNEQFF.

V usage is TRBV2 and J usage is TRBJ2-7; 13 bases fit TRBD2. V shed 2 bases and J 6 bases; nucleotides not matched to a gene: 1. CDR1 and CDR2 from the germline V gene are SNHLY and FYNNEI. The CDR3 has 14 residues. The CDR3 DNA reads TGTGCCAGCAGTGAAAGGACTAGCGGGAGCGAGCAGTACTTC. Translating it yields CASSERTSGSEQYF.

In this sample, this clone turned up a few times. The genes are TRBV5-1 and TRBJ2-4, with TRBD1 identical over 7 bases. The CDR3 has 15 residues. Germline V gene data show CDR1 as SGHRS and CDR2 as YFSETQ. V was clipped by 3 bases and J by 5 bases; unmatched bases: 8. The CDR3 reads CASSSLQGRENIQYF. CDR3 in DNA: TGCGCCAGCAGCTCGCTACAGGGGCGAGAAAACATTCAGTACTTC.

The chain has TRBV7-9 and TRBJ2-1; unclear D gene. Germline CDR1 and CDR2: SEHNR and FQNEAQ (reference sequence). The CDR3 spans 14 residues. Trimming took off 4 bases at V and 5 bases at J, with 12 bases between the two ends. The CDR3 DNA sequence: TGTGCCAGCAGCTCGATCTCCTACGACAATGAGCAGTTCTTC. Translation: CASSSISYDNEQFF.

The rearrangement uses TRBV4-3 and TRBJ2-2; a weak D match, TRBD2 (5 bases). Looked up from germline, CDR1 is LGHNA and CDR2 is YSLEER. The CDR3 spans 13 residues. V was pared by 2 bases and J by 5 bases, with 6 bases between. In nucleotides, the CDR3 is TGCGCCAGCAGCCAAACGGGGACCGGGGAGCTGTTTTTT. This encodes CASSQTGTGELFF.

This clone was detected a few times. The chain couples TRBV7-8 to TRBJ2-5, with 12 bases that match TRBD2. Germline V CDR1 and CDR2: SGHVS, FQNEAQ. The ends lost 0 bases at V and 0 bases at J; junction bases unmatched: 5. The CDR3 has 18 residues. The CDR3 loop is CASSLALAGGPYQETQYF. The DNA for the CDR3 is TGTGCCAGCAGCTTAGCGCTAGCGGGAGGGCCCTACCAAGAGACCCAGTACTTC.

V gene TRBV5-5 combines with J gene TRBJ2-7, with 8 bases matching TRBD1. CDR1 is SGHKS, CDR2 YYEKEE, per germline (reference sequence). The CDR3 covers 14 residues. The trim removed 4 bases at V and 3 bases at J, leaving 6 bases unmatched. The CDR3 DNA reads TGTGCCAGCAGCGCCGGTGGACAGGGCTACGAGCAGTACTTC. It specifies CASSAGGQGYEQYF.

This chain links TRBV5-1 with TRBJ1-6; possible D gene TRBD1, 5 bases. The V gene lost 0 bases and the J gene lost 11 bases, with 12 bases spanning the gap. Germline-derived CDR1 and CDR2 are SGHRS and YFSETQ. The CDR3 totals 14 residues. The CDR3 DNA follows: TGCGCCAGCAGCTTGGACAGGCTCCAGGCACCCCTCCACTTT. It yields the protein CASSLDRLQAPLHF.

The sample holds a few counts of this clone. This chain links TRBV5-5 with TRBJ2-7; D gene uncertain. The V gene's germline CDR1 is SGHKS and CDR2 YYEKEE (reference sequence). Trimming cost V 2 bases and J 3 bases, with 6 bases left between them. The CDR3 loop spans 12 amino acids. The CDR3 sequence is CASSLSFYEQYF. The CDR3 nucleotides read TGTGCCAGCAGCTTATCATTCTACGAGCAGTACTTC.

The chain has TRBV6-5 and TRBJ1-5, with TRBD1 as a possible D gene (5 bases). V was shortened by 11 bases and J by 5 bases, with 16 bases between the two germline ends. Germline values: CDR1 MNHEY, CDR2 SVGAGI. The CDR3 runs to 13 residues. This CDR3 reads CASRERGDQPQHF. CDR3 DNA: TGTGCCTCCAGGGAGCGGGGAGATCAGCCCCAGCATTTT.

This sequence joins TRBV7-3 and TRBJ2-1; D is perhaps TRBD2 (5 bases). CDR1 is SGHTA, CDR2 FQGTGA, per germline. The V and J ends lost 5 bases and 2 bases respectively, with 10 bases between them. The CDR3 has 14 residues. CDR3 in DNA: TGTGCCAGCAGCCGAAGCGGTCCCTACAATGAGCAGTTCTTC. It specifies CASSRSGPYNEQFF.